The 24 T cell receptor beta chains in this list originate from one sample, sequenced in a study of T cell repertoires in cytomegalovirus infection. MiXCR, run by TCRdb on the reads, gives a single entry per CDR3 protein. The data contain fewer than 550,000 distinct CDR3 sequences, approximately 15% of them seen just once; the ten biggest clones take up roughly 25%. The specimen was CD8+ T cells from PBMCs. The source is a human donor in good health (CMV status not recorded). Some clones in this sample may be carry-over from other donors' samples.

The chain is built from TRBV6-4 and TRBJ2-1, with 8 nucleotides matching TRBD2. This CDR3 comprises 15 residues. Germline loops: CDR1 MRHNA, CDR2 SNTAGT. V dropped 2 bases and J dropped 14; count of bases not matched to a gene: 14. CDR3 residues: CASSDISGDPRFEFF. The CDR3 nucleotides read TGTGCCAGCAGTGACATTAGCGGGGATCCGAGGTTCGAGTTCTTC.

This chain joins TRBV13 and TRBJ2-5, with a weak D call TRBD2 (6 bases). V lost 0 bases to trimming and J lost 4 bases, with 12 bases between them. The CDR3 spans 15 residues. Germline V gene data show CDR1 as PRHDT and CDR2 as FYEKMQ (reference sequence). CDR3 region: CASSLGKYSGETQYF. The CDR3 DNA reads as TGTGCCAGCAGCTTAGGCAAGTATAGCGGAGAGACCCAGTACTTC.

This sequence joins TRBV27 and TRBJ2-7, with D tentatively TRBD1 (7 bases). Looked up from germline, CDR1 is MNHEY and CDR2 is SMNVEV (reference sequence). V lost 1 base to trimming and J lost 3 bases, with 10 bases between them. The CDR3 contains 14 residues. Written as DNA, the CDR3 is TGTGCCAGCAGTTTATACAGGGGAGGCTACGAGCAGTACTTC. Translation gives CASSLYRGGYEQYF.

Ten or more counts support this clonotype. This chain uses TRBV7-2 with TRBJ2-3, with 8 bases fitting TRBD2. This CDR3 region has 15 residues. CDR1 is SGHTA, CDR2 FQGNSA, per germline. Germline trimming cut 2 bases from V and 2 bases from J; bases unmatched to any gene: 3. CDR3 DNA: TGTGCCAGCAGCTTAACTAGCGGAGCCACAGATACGCAGTATTTT. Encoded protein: CASSLTSGATDTQYF.

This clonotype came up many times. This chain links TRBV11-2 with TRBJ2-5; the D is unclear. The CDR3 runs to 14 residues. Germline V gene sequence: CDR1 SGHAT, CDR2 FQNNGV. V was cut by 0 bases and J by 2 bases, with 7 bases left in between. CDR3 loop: CASSLEWVQETQYF. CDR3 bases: TGTGCCAGCAGCTTAGAATGGGTTCAAGAGACCCAGTACTTC.

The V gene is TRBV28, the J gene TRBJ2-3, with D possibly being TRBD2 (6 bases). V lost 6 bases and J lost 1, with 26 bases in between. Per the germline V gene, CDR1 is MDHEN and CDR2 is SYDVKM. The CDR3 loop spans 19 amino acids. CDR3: CASSREGSGTAYGTDTQYF. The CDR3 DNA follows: TGTGCCAGCAGCCGCGAGGGTAGCGGCACCGCTTACGGCACAGATACGCAGTATTTT.

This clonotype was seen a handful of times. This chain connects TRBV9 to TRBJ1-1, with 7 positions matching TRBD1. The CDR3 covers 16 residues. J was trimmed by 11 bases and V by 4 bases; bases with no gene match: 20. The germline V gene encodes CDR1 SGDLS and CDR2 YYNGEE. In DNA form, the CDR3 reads TGTGCCAGCAGCCCGAATACTGTCCAGGGGGGGGAAGGGGCTTTCTTT. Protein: CASSPNTVQGGEGAFF.

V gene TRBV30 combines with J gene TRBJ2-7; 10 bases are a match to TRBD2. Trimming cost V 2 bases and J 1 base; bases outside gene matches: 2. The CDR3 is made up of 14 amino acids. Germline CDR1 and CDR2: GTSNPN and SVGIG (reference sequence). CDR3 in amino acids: CAWSRTSGSYEQYF. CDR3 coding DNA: TGTGCCTGGAGTAGGACTAGCGGATCCTACGAGCAGTACTTC.

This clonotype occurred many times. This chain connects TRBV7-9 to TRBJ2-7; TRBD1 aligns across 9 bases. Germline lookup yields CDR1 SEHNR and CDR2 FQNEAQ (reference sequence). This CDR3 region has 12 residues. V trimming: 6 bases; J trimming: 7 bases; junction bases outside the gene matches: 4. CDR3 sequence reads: CASSLTGGEQYF. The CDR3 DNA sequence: TGTGCCAGCAGTCTGACAGGGGGTGAGCAGTACTTC.

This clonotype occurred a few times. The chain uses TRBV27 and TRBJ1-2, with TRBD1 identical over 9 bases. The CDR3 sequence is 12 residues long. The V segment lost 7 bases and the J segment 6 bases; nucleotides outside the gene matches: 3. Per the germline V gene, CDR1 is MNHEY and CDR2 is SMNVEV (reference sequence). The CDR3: CASTGTGNGYTF. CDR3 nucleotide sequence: TGTGCCAGCACCGGGACAGGGAATGGCTACACCTTC.

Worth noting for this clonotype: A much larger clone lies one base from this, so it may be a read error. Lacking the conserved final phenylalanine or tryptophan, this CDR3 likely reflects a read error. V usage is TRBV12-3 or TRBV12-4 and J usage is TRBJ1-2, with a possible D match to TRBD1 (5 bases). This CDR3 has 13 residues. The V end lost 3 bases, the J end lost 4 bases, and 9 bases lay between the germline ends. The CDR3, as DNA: TGTGCCAGCAGTTTTGGGGGAGCCTATGGCTACACCTTA. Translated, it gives CASSFGGAYGYTL.

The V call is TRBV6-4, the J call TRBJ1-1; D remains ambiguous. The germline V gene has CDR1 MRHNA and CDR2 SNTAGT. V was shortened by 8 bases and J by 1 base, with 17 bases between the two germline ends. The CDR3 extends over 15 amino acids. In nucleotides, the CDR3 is TGTGCCAGCCGCGTTACTTCAGTGTCGAACACTGAAGCTTTCTTT. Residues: CASRVTSVSNTEAFF.

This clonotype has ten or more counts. The CDR3 region has the DNA TGTGCCAGCAGCGCCCGATGGAACACTGAAGCTTTCTTT. Translated, it gives CASSARWNTEAFF. The V gene is TRBV5-6, the J gene TRBJ1-1, with D uncertain. The CDR3 sequence is 13 residues long. The germline gives CDR1 SGHDT, CDR2 YYEEEE. The V and J ends lost 4 bases and 1 base respectively, with 8 bases between them.

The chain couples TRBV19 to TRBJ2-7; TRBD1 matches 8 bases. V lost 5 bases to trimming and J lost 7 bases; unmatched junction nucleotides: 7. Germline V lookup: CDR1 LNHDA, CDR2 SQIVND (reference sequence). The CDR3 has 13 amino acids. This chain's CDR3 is CASSPRQGPEQYF. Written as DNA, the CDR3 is TGTGCCAGTAGTCCTAGACAGGGGCCGGAGCAGTACTTC.

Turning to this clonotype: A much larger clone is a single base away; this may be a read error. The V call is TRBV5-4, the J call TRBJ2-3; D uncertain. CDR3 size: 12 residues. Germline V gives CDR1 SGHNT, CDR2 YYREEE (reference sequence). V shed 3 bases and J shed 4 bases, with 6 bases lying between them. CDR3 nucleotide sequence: TGTGCCAGCAGCTCGGCCTCAGATACGCAGTATTTT. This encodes CASSSASDTQYF.

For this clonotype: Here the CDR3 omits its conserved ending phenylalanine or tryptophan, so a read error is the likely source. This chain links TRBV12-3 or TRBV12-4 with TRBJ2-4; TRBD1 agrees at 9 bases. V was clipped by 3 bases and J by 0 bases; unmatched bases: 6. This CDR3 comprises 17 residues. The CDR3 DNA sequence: TGTGCCAGCAGTTTCAGACAGGGGGGAGTAGCCAAAAACATTCAGTACTTA. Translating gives CASSFRQGGVAKNIQYL.

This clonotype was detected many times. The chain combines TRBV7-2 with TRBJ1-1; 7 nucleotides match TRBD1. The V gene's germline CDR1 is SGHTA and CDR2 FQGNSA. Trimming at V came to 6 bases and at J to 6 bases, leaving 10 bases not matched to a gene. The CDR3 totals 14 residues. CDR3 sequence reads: CASRNRQGIAEAFF. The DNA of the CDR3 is TGTGCCAGCAGAAATAGACAGGGCATTGCTGAAGCTTTCTTT.

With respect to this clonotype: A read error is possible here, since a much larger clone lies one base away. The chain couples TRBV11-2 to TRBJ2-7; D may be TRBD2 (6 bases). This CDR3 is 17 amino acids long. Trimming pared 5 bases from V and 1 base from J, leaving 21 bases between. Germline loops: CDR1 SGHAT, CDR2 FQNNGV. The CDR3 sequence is CASSARIYGGESYEQYF. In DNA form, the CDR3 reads TGTGCCAGCAGCGCCAGAATATACGGAGGGGAATCCTACGAGCAGTACTTC.

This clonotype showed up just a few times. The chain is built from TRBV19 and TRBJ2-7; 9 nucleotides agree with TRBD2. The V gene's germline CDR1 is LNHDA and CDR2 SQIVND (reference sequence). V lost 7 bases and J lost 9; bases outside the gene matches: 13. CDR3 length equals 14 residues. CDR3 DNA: TGTGCCAGTACTCCGGGACTAGCTGGTTGTGGGCAGTACTTC. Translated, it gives CASTPGLAGCGQYF.

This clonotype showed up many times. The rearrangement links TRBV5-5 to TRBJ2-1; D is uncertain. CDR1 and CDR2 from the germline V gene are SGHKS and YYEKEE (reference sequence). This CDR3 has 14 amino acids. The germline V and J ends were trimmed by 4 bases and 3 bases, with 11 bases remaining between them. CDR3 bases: TGTGCCAGCAGCATTGACTGGGGCTACAATGAGCAGTTCTTC. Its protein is CASSIDWGYNEQFF. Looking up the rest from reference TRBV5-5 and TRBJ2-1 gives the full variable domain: DAGVTQSPTHLIKTRGQQVTLRCSPISGHKSVSWYQQVLGQGPQFIFQYYEKEERGRGNFPDRFSARQFPNYSSELNVNALLLGDSALYLCASSIDWGYNEQFFGPGTRLTVL.

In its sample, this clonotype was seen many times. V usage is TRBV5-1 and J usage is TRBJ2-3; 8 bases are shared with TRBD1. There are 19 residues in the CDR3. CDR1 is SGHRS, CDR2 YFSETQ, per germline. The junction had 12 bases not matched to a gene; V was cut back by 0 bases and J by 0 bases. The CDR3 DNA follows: TGCGCCAGCAGCTTGGGTGTTGCAGGGGGCTTCGGGAGCACAGATACGCAGTATTTT. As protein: CASSLGVAGGFGSTDTQYF.

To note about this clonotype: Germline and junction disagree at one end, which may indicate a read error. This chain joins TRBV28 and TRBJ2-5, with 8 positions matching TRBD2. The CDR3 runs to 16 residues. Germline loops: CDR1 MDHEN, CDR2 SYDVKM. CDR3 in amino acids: CASRPTVVSGKETKYF. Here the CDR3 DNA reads TGTGCAAGCAGACCTACCGTAGTTAGCGGGAAAGAGACCAAGTACTTC.

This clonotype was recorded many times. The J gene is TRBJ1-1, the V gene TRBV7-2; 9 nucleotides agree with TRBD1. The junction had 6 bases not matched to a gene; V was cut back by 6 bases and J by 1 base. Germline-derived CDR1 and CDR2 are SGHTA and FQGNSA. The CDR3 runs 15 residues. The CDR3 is CASRTSGQGNTEAFF. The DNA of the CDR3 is TGTGCCAGCAGGACCTCGGGACAGGGGAACACTGAAGCTTTCTTT.

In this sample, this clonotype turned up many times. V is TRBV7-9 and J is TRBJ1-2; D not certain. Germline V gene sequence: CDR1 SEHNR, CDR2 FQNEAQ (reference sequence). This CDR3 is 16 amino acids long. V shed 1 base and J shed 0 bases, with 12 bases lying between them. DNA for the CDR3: TGTGCCAGCAGCTTAGAATTTCGGTTATCTAACTATGGCTACACCTTC. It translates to CASSLEFRLSNYGYTF.